The clone carrying this TCR beta chain showed up many times. Its specificity is not known. This sample was taken from a study of blood T cells in healthy people across ages. Study results and caveats: Comparison with aged donors showed that long-lived donors had more naive CD4+ cells and higher diversity.

The CDR3 is 15 amino acids. The V gene lost 4 bases and the J gene lost 4 bases, with 16 bases spanning the gap. Germline V gives CDR1 MNHEY, CDR2 SMNVEV (reference sequence). Sample-barcoded 5' priming and a J-beta primer mix drove a second PCR of roughly 6 to 12 cycles. A template-switch adaptor with 12 random nucleotides tagged each cDNA molecule. TCRdb fed the 5' RACE reads into MiXCR, producing one record per CDR3 protein. This table has approximately 700,000 distinct CDR3 sequences, about 30% appearing once. Each donor's blood draw was around 9.1 milliliters of peripheral blood. Extracted total RNA amounted to at least 5.5 micrograms for each sample.

The sequence derives from a woman aged 80 or over in good health. Sequencing was carried out using blood. The V call is TRBV27, the J call TRBJ1-2; no definite D call. The CDR3 is CASSSLSAAPYGYTF. CDR3 nucleotide sequence: TGTGCCAGCAGTTCCCTGTCCGCGGCTCCCTATGGCTACACCTTC.